The rows below give T cell receptor beta chains drawn from one sample of a study of blood T cells in healthy people across ages. TCRdb itself ran the 5' RACE reads through MiXCR, one entry per CDR3 protein. The data contain 1,500,000 or so distinct CDR3 sequences, roughly two fifths of them singletons. Sequencing was done on a sample of blood. The receptor set was obtained from a woman aged 18-29 years in good health. The CDR3 runs from the conserved cysteine through the conserved F or W. D genes are given only for firm matches. Only part of the rows carry a size: once, few, many, or a class if the clone is expanded.

cdr3_aa cdr3_nt j_call d_call clone_size v_call
CSVEDLRGTETQYF TGCAGCGTTGAAGATCTCAGGGGGACGGAGACCCAGTACTTC TRBJ2-5 TRBD1 NA TRBV29-1
CASSADRGSEQYF TGTGCCAGCAGTGCCGACAGGGGCTCCGAGCAGTACTTC TRBJ2-7 TRBD1 few TRBV6-5
CASSVATGTSGSYEQYF TGTGCCAGCAGCGTAGCTACCGGGACTAGCGGGAGCTACGAGCAGTACTTC TRBJ2-7 TRBD2 NA TRBV9
CASSFDDTEAFF TGTGCCAGCAGCTTCGATGATACTGAAGCTTTCTTT TRBJ1-1 NA NA TRBV7-9
CAISEHSYGYTF TGTGCCATCAGTGAGCACAGCTATGGCTACACCTTC TRBJ1-2 NA few TRBV10-3
CASSDRGWKTQYF TGTGCCAGCTCCGACAGGGGATGGAAGACCCAGTACTTC TRBJ2-5 TRBD1 NA TRBV9
CSVEISPSTSGRTPGSYEQYF TGCAGCGTTGAAATTAGCCCCTCGACTAGCGGGAGGACCCCTGGCTCCTACGAGCAGTACTTC TRBJ2-7 TRBD2 NA TRBV29-1
CATSDPDSSSYNEQFF TGTGCCACCAGTGACCCCGACTCAAGCTCCTACAATGAGCAGTTCTTC TRBJ2-1 NA few TRBV24-1
CASSQGTYYEKLFF TGTGCCAGCAGCCAAGGGACCTATTATGAAAAACTGTTTTTT TRBJ1-4 NA few TRBV3-1
CSVEGSSYGYTF TGCAGCGTTGAGGGCAGCAGCTATGGCTACACCTTC TRBJ1-2 NA few TRBV29-1
CASSQDLGGQGISYEQYF TGTGCCAGCAGCCAAGATCTTGGGGGACAGGGTATCTCCTACGAGCAGTACTTC TRBJ2-7 TRBD1 NA TRBV14
CSARGGQGQETQYF TGCAGTGCTAGAGGGGGACAGGGGCAAGAGACCCAGTACTTC TRBJ2-5 TRBD1 NA TRBV20-1
CASSASLTEAFF TGTGCCAGCAGCGCAAGTCTCACTGAAGCTTTCTTT TRBJ1-1 NA NA TRBV7-9
CASSSQQGAVEQYF TGTGCCAGCAGCTCTCAACAGGGAGCAGTGGAGCAGTACTTC TRBJ2-5 NA NA TRBV7-2
CASSLRQGAGYTF TGTGCCAGCAGTTTAAGGCAGGGGGCCGGCTACACCTTC TRBJ1-2 TRBD1 NA TRBV12-3/TRBV12-4
CASSYQHPYGYTF TGTGCCAGCAGTTACCAACACCCCTATGGCTACACCTTC TRBJ1-2 NA NA TRBV6-5
CASSPGGAEVNEQFF TGTGCCAGCAGCCCTGGGGGCGCCGAGGTCAATGAGCAGTTCTTC TRBJ2-1 NA few TRBV9
CASGLVGGLSQPQHF TGTGCTAGTGGTTTGGTAGGAGGTCTTTCCCAGCCCCAGCATTTT TRBJ1-5 NA NA TRBV12-5
CSAEKTGDGTEAFF TGCAGTGCTGAAAAAACAGGGGACGGTACTGAAGCTTTCTTT TRBJ1-1 TRBD1 NA TRBV20-1
CASSEMAYGYTF TGTGCCAGCAGTGAAATGGCCTATGGCTACACCTTC TRBJ1-2 NA NA TRBV25-1
CASSWGTSGSSAYNEQYF TGTGCCAGCAGTTGGGGGACTAGCGGGAGTTCGGCCTACAATGAGCAGTACTTC TRBJ2-7 TRBD2 NA TRBV7-9
CASSQDLSRNNEQFF TGTGCCAGCAGCCAAGATCTCTCGCGGAACAATGAGCAGTTCTTC TRBJ2-1 NA NA TRBV3-1
CSVVGQSNEQFF TGCAGCGTTGTCGGTCAGTCCAATGAGCAGTTCTTC TRBJ2-1 NA many TRBV29-1
CASSLLTGGSQRGAFF TGTGCCAGCAGTTTATTGACAGGGGGCTCACAGCGCGGGGCTTTCTTT TRBJ1-1 TRBD1 NA TRBV12-3/TRBV12-4
CASSERTSGGGTDTQYF TGCGCCAGCAGCGAAAGGACTAGCGGGGGGGGCACAGATACGCAGTATTTT TRBJ2-3 TRBD2 NA TRBV5-1